The 2 T cell receptor beta chains below come from one sample, sequenced in a study of T cell responses to AZD1222 COVID-19 vaccine (dated by TCRdb to about 2021). The library was built by means of the immunoSEQ multiplex PCR assay. This immuneACCESS table, as held by TCRdb, lists in-frame sequences with V and J called but not all clones. Of the missing ones, under half trace to an unresolved V gene in checked studies; the others have no known cause. In this sample the table shows 120,000 or so clones, about 90% of which occur a single time. 1.1% of the sample lies in the top ten. The time point label here, explained by the study, means: baseline before first vaccination. The sequencing used peripheral blood, collected on day 0 of AZD1222 vaccination. These receptors originate from an adult in good health.

This rearrangement joins TRBV5-1 to TRBJ1-6; 8 positions match TRBD1. Germline V gene lookup returns CDR1 SGHRS and CDR2 YFSETQ. V dropped 5 bases and J dropped 6; count of bases not matched to a gene: 7. There are 15 residues in the CDR3. The CDR3 coding sequence is TGCGCCAGCAGGACAGGGGCTGAGGGTAATTCACCCCTCCACTTT. The encoded protein is CASRTGAEGNSPLHF.

J is TRBJ2-4 and V is TRBV3-1 (or the pseudogene TRBV3-2), with a weak D call TRBD1 (6 bases). Looked up from germline, CDR1 is LGHDT and CDR2 is YNNKEL (reference sequence). This CDR3 is 13 amino acids long. Trimming removed 0 bases at V and 9 bases at J, with 9 bases between. The CDR3 here is CASSQEGRGIQYF. For the CDR3, the DNA is TGTGCCAGCAGCCAAGAAGGCAGGGGCATTCAGTACTTC.